A single sample is the source of the 22 T cell receptor beta chains below, sequenced in a study of T cells in tuberculosis (dated by TCRdb to the late 2010s). Library preparation used the immunoSEQ multiplex PCR assay. In its TCRdb copy, this immuneACCESS table keeps in-frame sequences only and misses some clones. Where compared with another copy, unresolved V genes explain less than half of these, and the others have no known cause. The sample table contains about 36,000 clones; only one count was recorded for 85% to 95% of them. The ten largest clones take up roughly 7% of the sample. The sample taken for sequencing was PBMCs. All receptors come from a donor between 5 and 29 years old with latent tuberculosis or without tuberculosis infection.

In this sample, this clone turned up once. The chain is built from TRBV7-9 and TRBJ2-2; 7 bases line up with TRBD1. Germline CDR1 and CDR2: SEHNR and FQNEAQ (reference sequence). Unmatched junction bases numbered 4, after V lost 2 bases and J lost 4 bases. This CDR3 has 15 residues. The chain's CDR3 is CASSLRGGLTGELFF. For the CDR3, the DNA is TGTGCCAGCAGCTTACGAGGGGGCCTCACCGGGGAGCTGTTTTTT. Full variable domain (rest looked up from reference TRBV7-9 and TRBJ2-2): DTGVSQNPRHKITKRGQNVTFRCDPISEHNRLYWYRQTLGQGPEFLTYFQNEAQLEKSRLLSDRFSAERPKGSFSTLEIQRTEQGDSAMYLCASSLRGGLTGELFFGEGSRLTVL.

This chain uses TRBV19 with TRBJ2-3; a weak D match, TRBD1 (5 bases). Trimming left V 4 bases short and J 4 bases short, with 15 bases between. The CDR3 totals 15 residues. Per the germline V gene, CDR1 is LNHDA and CDR2 is SQIVND (reference sequence). The CDR3 loop reads CASSNAAGSADTQYF. DNA of the CDR3: TGTGCCAGTAGTAACGCCGCAGGGTCGGCAGATACGCAGTATTTT.

This clone was detected once. The J gene is TRBJ2-1, the V gene TRBV9; D remains ambiguous. The CDR3 is 15 amino acids. With 0 bases removed from V and 6 bases from J, the gap between germline ends came to 13 bases. CDR1 and CDR2 (germline): SGDLS, YYNGEE. CDR3 sequence: CASSVGGPPTNEQFF. CDR3 sequence (DNA): TGTGCCAGCAGCGTAGGCGGCCCCCCCACCAATGAGCAGTTCTTC.

This clone showed up just once. The rearrangement links TRBV7-8 to TRBJ1-1; TRBD1 might be the D (5 bases). There are 15 residues in the CDR3. Germline CDR1 reads SGHVS; CDR2 reads FQNEAQ. V lost 5 bases and J 1 base, leaving 14 bases between the germline ends. The CDR3 sequence: CASSPSGTPNTEAFF. The CDR3 DNA follows: TGTGCCAGCAGCCCGAGCGGGACCCCGAACACTGAAGCTTTCTTT.

The chain is built from TRBV10-1 and TRBJ1-2; TRBD1 might be the D (6 bases). V was pared by 4 bases and J by 5 bases, with 20 bases between. Germline V CDR1 and CDR2: WNHNN, SYGVQD (reference sequence). The CDR3 runs 16 residues. The CDR3 loop is CASSGSPRTDLYGYTF. Here the CDR3 DNA reads TGCGCCAGCAGTGGTTCTCCTAGGACAGACCTTTATGGCTACACCTTC.

The gene calls are TRBV7-3 and TRBJ2-3; weak D call: TRBD2 (7 bases). The CDR3 length is 14 residues. V was cut by 5 bases and J by 2 bases, with 11 bases left in between. The V gene's germline CDR1 is SGHTA and CDR2 FQGTGA. The CDR3 DNA follows: TGTGCCAGCAGCCCCGCGGGGGCCACAGATACGCAGTATTTT. It yields the protein CASSPAGATDTQYF. Looking up the rest from reference TRBV7-3 and TRBJ2-3 gives the full variable domain: GAGVSQTPSNKVTEKGKYVELRCDPISGHTALYWYRQSLGQGPEFLIYFQGTGAADDSGLPNDRFFAVRPEGSVSTLKIQRTERGDSAVYLCASSPAGATDTQYFGPGTRLTVL.

The chain combines TRBV2 with TRBJ2-5, with a tentative D call TRBD1 (6 bases). The germline CDR1 and CDR2 sequences are SNHLY and FYNNEI. CDR3 length equals 13 residues. Trimming took off 7 bases at V and 4 bases at J, with 13 bases between the two ends. CDR3 nucleotide sequence: TGTGCCAGCAATCTAGGCAGGGGAGAGACCCAGTACTTC. It translates to CASNLGRGETQYF. Complete variable domain (other parts from reference TRBV2 and TRBJ2-5): EPEVTQTPSHQVTQMGQEVILRCVPISNHLYFYWYRQILGQKVEFLVSFYNNEISEKSEIFDDQFSVERPDGSNFTLKIRSTKLEDSAMYFCASNLGRGETQYFGPGTRLLVL.

The V call is TRBV27, the J call TRBJ1-6; possibly TRBD1 for D (6 bases). V lost 5 bases and J 0 bases, leaving 17 bases between the germline ends. The CDR3 runs to 18 residues. Germline-derived CDR1 and CDR2 are MNHEY and SMNVEV (reference sequence). CDR3 residues: CASSQTAQGSSYNSPLHF. The CDR3 coding sequence is TGTGCCAGCAGTCAAACGGCGCAGGGGAGCTCCTATAATTCACCCCTCCACTTT.

This clone was counted a single time. The rearrangement joins TRBV30 to TRBJ2-3; 10 nucleotides align to TRBD1. The CDR3 sequence is 16 residues long. The V and J ends lost 4 bases and 4 bases, in that order; junction bases with no gene match: 11. CDR1 GTSNPN and CDR2 SVGIG come from the germline V gene (reference sequence). The CDR3 is CAWTPPGQGKADTQYF. The CDR3, as DNA: TGTGCCTGGACCCCCCCGGGACAGGGGAAGGCAGATACGCAGTATTTT.

The chain couples TRBV10-2 to TRBJ2-4; weak D call: TRBD1 (5 bases). V gave up 8 bases and J gave up 6 bases, with 11 bases separating them. Germline V gene data show CDR1 as WSHSY and CDR2 as SAAADI. The CDR3 is 12 residues long. The CDR3: CASGAGINIQYF. CDR3 sequence (DNA): TGCGCCAGCGGGGCAGGGATAAACATTCAGTACTTC.

Regarding this clone: One junction end does not reproduce the germline sequence, and a read error may be involved. The chain uses TRBV27 and TRBJ2-6, with TRBD1 as a possible D gene (5 bases). The CDR3 is 13 residues long. Germline V gene sequence: CDR1 MNHEY, CDR2 SMNVEV (reference sequence). The CDR3 sequence: CASSLSGANALTF. The CDR3 DNA reads TGTGCCAGCAGTTTATCTGGGGCCAACGCCCTGACTTTC.

The chain carries TRBV30 and TRBJ1-2, with 12 bases aligning to TRBD1. V lost 2 bases and J lost 7; bases outside the gene matches: 8. The CDR3 contains 15 residues. Germline-derived CDR1 and CDR2 are GTSNPN and SVGIG (reference sequence). The CDR3 is CAWSTLGQGAGGYTF. DNA for the CDR3: TGTGCCTGGAGTACACTGGGACAGGGGGCGGGTGGCTACACCTTC.

The chain links TRBV29-1 to TRBJ1-2; perhaps TRBD1 as D (6 bases). The CDR3 totals 12 residues. Deletions cut 5 bases from V and 2 bases from J, with 9 bases between. Germline values: CDR1 SQVTM, CDR2 ANQGSEA. The CDR3 region is CSVFDRNYGYTF. The CDR3 DNA reads TGCAGCGTTTTCGACAGGAACTATGGCTACACCTTC.

This clone appeared once. The V and J genes are TRBV25-1 and TRBJ1-6; D gene unclear. Germline assignment: CDR1 MGHDK and CDR2 SYGVNS. V was cut by 6 bases and J by 9 bases, with 9 bases left in between. The CDR3 is made up of 12 amino acids. CDR3 amino acids: CASSPGGSPLHF. The CDR3 nucleotides read TGTGCCAGCAGCCCCGGTGGTTCACCCCTCCACTTT.

This clone was counted a single time. The rearrangement links TRBV6-5 to TRBJ2-7; D is possibly TRBD2 (7 bases). Deletions cut 3 bases from V and 6 bases from J, with 18 bases between. This CDR3 is built from 15 residues. Germline V lookup: CDR1 MNHEY, CDR2 SVGAGI. DNA for the CDR3: TGTGCCAGCAGTTATGGACGGGGGGCGCGTCGCGAGCAGTACTTC. Amino acid sequence: CASSYGRGARREQYF.

The chain carries TRBV6-1 and TRBJ2-1, with 7 bases that match TRBD2. Germline trimming cut 0 bases from V and 1 base from J; bases unmatched to any gene: 0. The CDR3 is 15 residues long. Germline-derived CDR1 and CDR2 are MNHNS and SASEGT. DNA for the CDR3: TGTGCCAGCAGTGAAGCGGGGGGGTCCTACAATGAGCAGTTCTTC. Amino acid sequence: CASSEAGGSYNEQFF.

The gene calls are TRBV6-4 and TRBJ2-7; tentatively, D is TRBD1 (5 bases). V was shortened by 11 bases and J by 3 bases, with 14 bases between the two germline ends. The length of the CDR3 is 12 residues. Germline lookup yields CDR1 MRHNA and CDR2 SNTAGT. As DNA, the CDR3 is TGTGCCGGTTATGGGGCAGTCTACGAGCAGTACTTC. Its protein is CAGYGAVYEQYF.

The chain has TRBV7-8 and TRBJ2-7; TRBD1 matches at 9 bases. Germline CDR1 SGHVS, CDR2 FQNEAQ. The CDR3 is 16 amino acids. V lost 5 bases to trimming and J lost 1 base; unmatched junction nucleotides: 9. The CDR3 DNA is TGTGCCAGCAGCCAAAATCTGGGACAGGGATCCTACGAGCAGTACTTC. Translated: CASSQNLGQGSYEQYF. Combining the CDR3 with reference TRBV7-8 and TRBJ2-7 gives the whole variable domain GAGVSQSPRYKVAKRGQDVALRCDPISGHVSLFWYQQALGQGPEFLTYFQNEAQLDKSGLPSDRFFAERPEGSVSTLKIQRTQQEDSAVYLCASSQNLGQGSYEQYFGPGTRLTVT.

The V call is TRBV5-1, the J call TRBJ2-3; unclear D gene. The ends were cut back, 0 bases at V and 6 bases at J, with 11 bases in the middle. CDR1 and CDR2 (germline): SGHRS, YFSETQ. The CDR3 spans 14 residues. This CDR3 reads CASSLGLVGDTQYF. The CDR3 DNA is TGCGCCAGCAGCTTGGGCCTAGTTGGGGATACGCAGTATTTT.

The genes are TRBV29-1 and TRBJ1-2; D is unresolved. The CDR3 is 15 residues long. V was pared by 4 bases and J by 7 bases, with 22 bases between. CDR1 and CDR2 (germline): SQVTM, ANQGSEA. This CDR3 is CSVGVDGNSRRGYTF. The CDR3 DNA reads as TGCAGCGTTGGGGTGGACGGGAACTCCCGGCGTGGCTACACCTTC.

The rearrangement links TRBV30 to TRBJ1-2; TRBD1 might be the D (5 bases). Deletions cut 2 bases from V and 5 bases from J, with 12 bases between. CDR1 and CDR2 from the germline V gene are GTSNPN and SVGIG (reference sequence). The CDR3 is made up of 13 amino acids. The CDR3 nucleotides read TGTGCCTGGAGTCGCGACAGAGTTTATGGCTACACCTTC. Translation gives CAWSRDRVYGYTF. Supplemented by reference TRBV30 and TRBJ1-2, the full variable domain reads SQTIHQWPATLVQPVGSPLSLECTVEGTSNPNLYWYRQAAGRGLQLLFYSVGIGQISSEVPQNLSASRPQDRQFILSSKKLLLSDSGFYLCAWSRDRVYGYTFGSGTRLTVV.

The genes are TRBV5-1 and TRBJ1-2; no clear D gene. Per the germline V gene, CDR1 is SGHRS and CDR2 is YFSETQ. The CDR3 runs to 16 residues. The ends were cut back, 0 bases at V and 0 bases at J, with 12 bases in the middle. CDR3 in DNA: TGCGCCAGCAGCTTGGGGAGAGAGGGCCCTAACTATGGCTACACCTTC. Encoded protein: CASSLGREGPNYGYTF.